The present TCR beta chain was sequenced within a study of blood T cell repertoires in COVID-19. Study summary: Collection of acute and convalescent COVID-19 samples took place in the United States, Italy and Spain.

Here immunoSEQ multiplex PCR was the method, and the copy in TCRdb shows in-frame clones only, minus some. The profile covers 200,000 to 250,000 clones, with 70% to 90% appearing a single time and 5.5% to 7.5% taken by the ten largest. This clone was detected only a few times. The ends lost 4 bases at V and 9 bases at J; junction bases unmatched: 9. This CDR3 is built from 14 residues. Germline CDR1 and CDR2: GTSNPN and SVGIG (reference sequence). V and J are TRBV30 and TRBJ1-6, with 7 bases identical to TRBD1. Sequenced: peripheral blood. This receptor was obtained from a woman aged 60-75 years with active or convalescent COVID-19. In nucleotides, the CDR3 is TGTGCCTGGATCGACAGGGTGAGGGCTTCACCCCTCCACTTT. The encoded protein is CAWIDRVRASPLHF.